These 18 T cell receptor beta chains were sequenced from one sample in a study of T-cell memory formation after mild COVID-19. TCRdb processed the 5' RACE reads anew with MiXCR; each CDR3 protein has one entry. The table lists fewer than 250,000 distinct CDR3 sequences, around 25% of them singletons. Source material: PBMCs or a T cell subset sorted from them (not recorded which). These receptors all stem from an adult woman who had mild COVID-19 (a few samples of this study predate the infection). Cell type and time point are not known.

This clonotype was observed a few times. The CDR3: CASRSSGTDSYEQYF. The CDR3, as DNA: TGCGCCAGCCGGAGTTCCGGGACAGATTCCTACGAGCAGTACTTC. The rearrangement uses TRBV5-1 and TRBJ2-7, with 7 positions matching TRBD1. CDR1 is SGHRS, CDR2 YFSETQ, per germline. The CDR3 is 15 residues long. Trimming removed 7 bases from V and 1 base from J; junction bases left unmatched: 11.

The chain carries TRBV19 and TRBJ2-7, with TRBD1 identical over 9 bases. The CDR3 has 14 residues. Trimming at V came to 5 bases and at J to 2 bases, leaving 4 bases not matched to a gene. Germline CDR1 reads LNHDA; CDR2 reads SQIVND (reference sequence). CDR3 region: CASSPWTGAYEQYF. Here the CDR3 DNA reads TGTGCCAGTAGTCCTTGGACAGGGGCCTACGAGCAGTACTTC.

V is TRBV19 and J is TRBJ2-5, with D perhaps matching TRBD2 (5 bases). The CDR3 length is 14 residues. Germline lookup yields CDR1 LNHDA and CDR2 SQIVND (reference sequence). V was pared by 5 bases and J by 2 bases, with 12 bases between. CDR3 in amino acids: CASSSRTRQETQYF. Written as DNA, the CDR3 is TGTGCCAGTAGTTCTCGGACTCGACAAGAGACCCAGTACTTC. Together with reference TRBV19 and TRBJ2-5, the CDR3 gives the full variable domain: DGGITQSPKYLFRKEGQNVTLSCEQNLNHDAMYWYRQDPGQGLRLIYYSQIVNDFQKGDIAEGYSVSREKKESFPLTVTSAQKNPTAFYLCASSSRTRQETQYFGPGTRLLVL.

In this sample, this clonotype turned up a few times. J is TRBJ2-2 and V is TRBV24-1; 9 bases are a match to TRBD1. V shed 7 bases, J shed 6 bases, and the junction held 8 bases outside the gene matches. CDR1 and CDR2 (germline): KGHDR, SFDVKD. The CDR3 sequence is 15 residues long. For the CDR3, the DNA is TGTGCCACCAGCCTGGACAGGGGAAATCCCGGGGAGCTGTTTTTT. The encoded protein is CATSLDRGNPGELFF.

This clonotype came up many times. The chain is built from TRBV12-3 or TRBV12-4 and TRBJ2-7, with unresolved D. CDR3 size: 12 residues. Trimming shortened V by 5 bases and J by 4 bases, and 9 bases separated the two germline ends. CDR3: CASSEIGYEQYF. As DNA, the CDR3 is TGTGCCAGCAGTGAGATCGGGTACGAGCAGTACTTC.

This clonotype was seen more than once but under ten times. This chain connects TRBV11-3 to TRBJ2-7; 8 positions match TRBD1. Germline assignment: CDR1 SGHNT and CDR2 YENEEA. The CDR3 has 14 residues. The V segment lost 4 bases and the J segment 2 bases; nucleotides outside the gene matches: 4. CDR3 protein: CASSYGTGTYEQYF. The CDR3 nucleotides read TGTGCCAGCAGCTACGGGACAGGCACCTACGAGCAGTACTTC.

The rearrangement links TRBV15 to TRBJ1-1; TRBD1 matches at 7 bases. V lost 5 bases and J lost 6; bases outside the gene matches: 12. The CDR3 sequence is 15 residues long. From germline, CDR1 is LNHNV and CDR2 YYDKDF (reference sequence). CDR3 sequence reads: CATSRREGAGAEAFF. CDR3 sequence (DNA): TGTGCCACCAGCCGGCGTGAGGGGGCAGGAGCTGAAGCTTTCTTT.

This clonotype was observed a few times. The chain couples TRBV7-9 to TRBJ1-3; D gene unclear. Trimming stripped 0 bases from V and 3 bases from J, with 6 bases between. The germline V gene encodes CDR1 SEHNR and CDR2 FQNEAQ (reference sequence). The CDR3 length is 14 residues. The CDR3 sequence is CASSLAASGNTIYF. The CDR3 DNA reads as TGTGCCAGCAGCTTAGCGGCCAGTGGAAACACCATATATTTT.

The V gene is TRBV7-3, the J gene TRBJ1-1; 8 bases line up with TRBD1. With V trimmed by 4 bases and J by 4 bases, 2 bases remained unmatched. Looked up from germline, CDR1 is SGHTA and CDR2 is FQGTGA. The CDR3 covers 13 residues. For the CDR3, the DNA is TGTGCCAGCAGCTGGACAGGGTCCACTGAAGCTTTCTTT. Amino acid sequence: CASSWTGSTEAFF.

The chain is built from TRBV18 and TRBJ1-1; D unresolved. Trimming stripped 0 bases from V and 7 bases from J, with 15 bases between. CDR1 and CDR2 from the germline V gene are KGHSH and LQKENI. The CDR3 runs to 15 residues. The DNA for the CDR3 is TGTGCCAGCTCACCACCGATGGGGAACCCGAGTGAAGCTTTCTTT. Protein sequence: CASSPPMGNPSEAFF.

This clonotype has a handful of counts. The chain carries TRBV20-1 and TRBJ2-1; possibly TRBD1 for D (5 bases). CDR3 length: 11 amino acids. The ends were cut back, 3 bases at V and 8 bases at J, with 8 bases in the middle. The germline gives CDR1 DFQATT, CDR2 SNEGSKA (reference sequence). The DNA of the CDR3 is TGCAGTGCTAGTCAGGGTCATGAGCAGTTCTTC. Amino acids: CSASQGHEQFF.

The rearrangement links TRBV6-1 to TRBJ2-7; tentative D call: TRBD1 (5 bases). Trimming pared 8 bases from V and 4 bases from J, leaving 18 bases between. The germline V gene has CDR1 MNHNS and CDR2 SASEGT. The CDR3 has 14 amino acids. The CDR3 loop is CASYGQGVFYEQYF. The DNA for the CDR3 is TGTGCCAGCTATGGGCAGGGCGTGTTTTACGAGCAGTACTTC.

The rearrangement uses TRBV12-3 or TRBV12-4 and TRBJ1-5, with 7 bases matching TRBD1. The junction had 3 bases not matched to a gene; V was cut back by 4 bases and J by 6 bases. The CDR3 contains 13 residues. The chain's CDR3 is CASSSGGGQPQHF. CDR3 nucleotide sequence: TGTGCCAGCAGTTCAGGGGGTGGTCAGCCCCAGCATTTT.

This chain joins TRBV11-1 and TRBJ2-2, with D unresolved. Germline values: CDR1 SGHAT, CDR2 FQDESV (reference sequence). The V gene lost 1 base and the J gene lost 4 bases, with 7 bases spanning the gap. This CDR3 is 14 amino acids long. In DNA form, the CDR3 reads TGTGCCAGCAGCTTAGGCATTTCCACCGGGGAGCTGTTTTTT. It translates to CASSLGISTGELFF.

In this sample, this clonotype turned up a few times. The gene calls are TRBV7-6 and TRBJ2-1; 8 bases line up with TRBD2. Trimming at V came to 5 bases and at J to 0 bases, leaving 6 bases not matched to a gene. This CDR3 is 16 amino acids long. Germline loops: CDR1 SGHVS, CDR2 FNYEAQ. Here the CDR3 reads CASSILAGGSYNEQFF. As DNA, the CDR3 is TGTGCCAGCAGCATCCTAGCGGGTGGCTCCTACAATGAGCAGTTCTTC.

The chain carries TRBV7-2 and TRBJ1-2; 8 bases match TRBD1. After removal of 5 bases from V and 6 bases from J, the junction contained 8 bases not matched to a gene. CDR3 length: 14 amino acids. Germline V gene data show CDR1 as SGHTA and CDR2 as FQGNSA. CDR3 sequence reads: CASSTRQGLNGYTF. In DNA, the CDR3 is TGTGCCAGCAGCACGAGACAGGGGCTCAATGGCTACACCTTC.

This clonotype appeared a few times. J is TRBJ2-7 and V is TRBV4-1, with 13 positions matching TRBD2. V lost 4 bases to trimming and J lost 7 bases; unmatched junction nucleotides: 4. The CDR3 is 14 residues long. Germline CDR1 is MGHRA and CDR2 is YSYEKL. CDR3 DNA sequence: TGCGCCAGCAGCCGTGGACTAGCGGGAGTTGAGCAGTACTTC. This translates into CASSRGLAGVEQYF.

The chain carries TRBV4-3 and TRBJ1-6; 7 bases are a match to TRBD1. Germline CDR1 LGHNA, CDR2 YSLEER. CDR3 length: 14 amino acids. V gave up 5 bases and J gave up 8 bases; unmatched junction bases: 6. The CDR3 coding sequence is TGCGCCAGCAGCAGACAGGGAGATGATTCACCCCTCCACTTT. This encodes CASSRQGDDSPLHF.